Listed below are T cell receptor beta chains from one sample, sequenced in a study of blood T cell repertoires in COVID-19. Sequenced by immunoSEQ multiplex PCR; TCRdb stores in-frame clones only, minus some. The sample carries approximately 350,000 clones, around 88% recorded once. Sequencing was done on a sample of peripheral blood. The receptors come from a woman aged 55-70 years with COVID-19, enrolled during active disease. Each CDR3 is given with its conserved first and last residue. The order of the fields is clone size, V gene, D gene, J gene, CDR3 protein, CDR3 DNA. A D gene is named only where the DNA matches it firmly. The size field is filled for only some rows; it gives once, few, many or a size class.

size: NA; V: TRBV5-4; D: TRBD1; J: TRBJ1-1; CDR3: CASSLDRESTEAFF; DNA: TGTGCCAGCAGTTTGGACAGGGAGAGTACTGAAGCTTTCTTT
size: NA; V: TRBV12-3/TRBV12-4; D: NA; J: TRBJ1-6; CDR3: CASSSQGNSPLHF; DNA: TGTGCCAGCAGTTCTCAGGGAAATTCACCCCTCCACTTT
size: NA; V: TRBV4-3; D: TRBD2; J: TRBJ2-7; CDR3: CASSQDLPSGARYVEQYF; DNA: TGCGCCAGCAGCCAAGATCTCCCTAGCGGGGCCCGATATGTCGAGCAGTACTTC
size: NA; V: TRBV18; D: TRBD1; J: TRBJ1-1; CDR3: CASSLGPRGQGVAFF; DNA: TGTGCCAGCTCACTCGGGCCCAGGGGACAGGGCGTAGCTTTCTTT
size: NA; V: TRBV30; D: NA; J: TRBJ1-4; CDR3: CAWNTQGGGEKLFF; DNA: TGTGCCTGGAACACACAGGGAGGGGGAGAAAAACTGTTTTTT
size: once; V: TRBV2; D: NA; J: TRBJ2-5; CDR3: CASSDLGALGETQYF; DNA: TGTGCCAGCAGTGATCTGGGGGCCCTAGGTGAGACCCAGTACTTC
size: NA; V: TRBV29-1; D: TRBD2; J: TRBJ2-5; CDR3: CSVDLAGGSETQYF; DNA: TGCAGCGTTGACCTAGCGGGGGGTTCGGAGACCCAGTACTTC
size: few; V: TRBV6-1; D: TRBD1; J: TRBJ1-1; CDR3: CASSEGQLGRLNLEAFF; DNA: TGTGCCAGCAGTGAGGGACAGCTTGGCAGACTAAACCTTGAAGCTTTCTTT
size: NA; V: TRBV6-5; D: TRBD2; J: TRBJ2-1; CDR3: CASSGDYNEQFF; DNA: TGTGCCAGTAGCGGGGATTACAATGAGCAGTTCTTC
size: few; V: TRBV30; D: TRBD1; J: TRBJ2-7; CDR3: CAWSIGTGITYEQYF; DNA: TGTGCCTGGAGTATCGGGACAGGGATCACCTACGAGCAGTACTTC
size: once; V: TRBV7-9; D: TRBD1; J: TRBJ1-6; CDR3: CASSLRDSNSPLHF; DNA: TGTGCCAGCAGCCTCCGGGACAGTAATTCACCCCTCCACTTT
size: NA; V: TRBV5-1; D: NA; J: TRBJ1-5; CDR3: CASSLFGGNQPQHF; DNA: TGCGCCAGCAGCCTCTTTGGAGGCAATCAGCCCCAGCATTTT
size: NA; V: TRBV3-1/TRBV3-2; D: TRBD1; J: TRBJ1-1; CDR3: CASSQRTTGWAFF; DNA: TGTGCCAGCAGCCAACGGACGACAGGGTGGGCTTTCTTT
size: many; V: TRBV5-4; D: TRBD1; J: TRBJ1-6; CDR3: CASSLDGTGTNSPLHF; DNA: TGTGCCAGCAGCTTGGATGGGACAGGCACTAATTCACCCCTCCACTTT
size: NA; V: TRBV6-6; D: NA; J: TRBJ1-1; CDR3: CASSREAGVTEAFF; DNA: TGTGCCAGCAGTCGAGAGGCGGGGGTCACTGAAGCTTTCTTT
size: NA; V: TRBV7-3; D: TRBD2; J: TRBJ2-1; CDR3: CASSLTSGVYNEQFF; DNA: TGTGCCAGCAGCTTAACTAGCGGGGTTTACAATGAGCAGTTCTTC
size: NA; V: TRBV19; D: TRBD1; J: TRBJ2-2; CDR3: CASKGARTGDRRVGELFF; DNA: TGTGCCAGTAAGGGGGCCCGGACAGGGGACCGGAGGGTTGGGGAGCTGTTTTTT
size: many; V: TRBV6-6; D: NA; J: TRBJ1-2; CDR3: CASSLSEADGYTF; DNA: TGTGCCAGCAGTTTATCGGAGGCTGATGGCTACACCTTC
size: once; V: TRBV25-1; D: TRBD2; J: TRBJ2-4; CDR3: CASSDGWEGNKNIQYF; DNA: TGTGCCAGCAGTGACGGGTGGGAGGGCAACAAAAACATTCAGTACTTC
size: NA; V: TRBV5-1; D: NA; J: TRBJ2-3; CDR3: CASSAGSTDTQYF; DNA: TGCGCCAGCAGCGCGGGAAGCACAGATACGCAGTATTTT
size: NA; V: TRBV6-6; D: TRBD1; J: TRBJ1-2; CDR3: CASSSFPGTGSGYTF; DNA: TGTGCCAGCAGTTCGTTTCCCGGGACAGGGTCTGGCTACACCTTC
size: NA; V: TRBV5-5; D: NA; J: TRBJ2-7; CDR3: CASSFQGSSYEQYF; DNA: TGTGCCAGCAGCTTCCAGGGGAGCTCCTACGAGCAGTACTTC
size: NA; V: TRBV7-2; D: NA; J: TRBJ1-2; CDR3: CASSLEAVGRGVFGYTF; DNA: TGTGCCAGCAGCTTAGAGGCAGTTGGCAGGGGCGTTTTTGGCTACACCTTC
size: NA; V: TRBV5-1; D: TRBD1; J: TRBJ2-3; CDR3: CASSSTGIDTQYF; DNA: TGCGCCAGCAGCTCGACAGGGATAGATACGCAGTATTTT
size: NA; V: TRBV12-5; D: NA; J: TRBJ2-7; CDR3: CASGLRYLGSSYEQYF; DNA: TGTGCTAGTGGTTTGCGCTATCTCGGGTCCTCCTACGAGCAGTACTTC
size: once; V: TRBV11-2; D: NA; J: TRBJ2-1; CDR3: CASGLAPFYRNEQFF; DNA: TGTGCCAGCGGGCTAGCCCCCTTTTACCGCAATGAGCAGTTCTTC
size: NA; V: TRBV6-6; D: TRBD1; J: TRBJ1-1; CDR3: CASSPSGTGSRMDTEAFF; DNA: TGTGCCAGCAGTCCCTCCGGGACAGGGTCGAGGATGGACACTGAAGCTTTCTTT
size: NA; V: TRBV14; D: NA; J: TRBJ1-2; CDR3: CASSQMSGTSTF; DNA: TGTGCCAGCAGCCAAATGAGTGGGACTTCCACCTTC